The 17 T cell receptor beta chains listed next were all sequenced from one sample in a study of glioma-infiltrating T cells after dendritic cell vaccination. Libraries were prepared by immunoSEQ multiplex PCR; TCRdb keeps only in-frame clonotypes and omits some of them. Here the sample spans about 21,000 clones, around 74% being singletons. Sequences were derived from blood, sampled before dendritic cell vaccination. The receptors come from a human donor with glioblastoma.

The chain couples TRBV30 to TRBJ2-2, with TRBD2 matching over 8 bases. With 2 bases clipped from V and 4 bases from J, the junction kept 12 bases outside the gene matches. Germline-derived CDR1 and CDR2 are GTSNPN and SVGIG (reference sequence). The CDR3 loop spans 17 amino acids. The CDR3 nucleotides are TGTGCCTGGAGTCGTCACTCGGGCGGGAGGAGCACCGGGGAGCTGTTTTTT. Translating gives CAWSRHSGGRSTGELFF.

The rearrangement joins TRBV9 to TRBJ2-7; tentative D call: TRBD2 (5 bases). Germline V gene data show CDR1 as SGDLS and CDR2 as YYNGEE. This CDR3 is built from 15 residues. Trimming took off 3 bases at V and 0 bases at J, with 13 bases between the two ends. The CDR3 loop is CASSAPGKFSYEQYF. In DNA, the CDR3 is TGTGCCAGCAGCGCACCCGGGAAATTCTCCTACGAGCAGTACTTC.

The chain recombines TRBV7-9 with TRBJ2-2; 9 positions agree with TRBD1. Trimming at V came to 5 bases and at J to 5 bases, leaving 9 bases not matched to a gene. There are 16 residues in the CDR3. Germline V gene lookup returns CDR1 SEHNR and CDR2 FQNEAQ (reference sequence). As DNA, the CDR3 is TGTGCCAGCAGCAGATCCGGGACAGGGCGGACCGGGGAGCTGTTTTTT. Protein sequence: CASSRSGTGRTGELFF.

V gene TRBV11-2 combines with J gene TRBJ1-1; 12 bases match TRBD1. This CDR3 is 16 amino acids long. Unmatched junction bases numbered 7, after V lost 3 bases and J lost 5 bases. Germline loops: CDR1 SGHAT, CDR2 FQNNGV. DNA for the CDR3: TGTGCCAGCAGCTTGCCGGGGACAGGGGGCCGAACTGAAGCTTTCTTT. Residues: CASSLPGTGGRTEAFF.

The CDR3 loop reads CAWRSWGGGLNEKLFF. The CDR3 nucleotides read TGTGCCTGGAGAAGTTGGGGGGGTGGACTTAATGAAAAACTGTTTTTT. The chain joins TRBV30 to TRBJ1-4; possibly TRBD1 for D (5 bases). The germline CDR1 and CDR2 sequences are GTSNPN and SVGIG (reference sequence). V lost 3 bases and J lost 4, with 18 bases in between. The CDR3 loop spans 16 amino acids.

The chain combines TRBV5-6 with TRBJ2-7; 7 bases are shared with TRBD1. The CDR3 covers 14 residues. CDR1 is SGHDT, CDR2 YYEEEE, per germline. J gave up 6 bases and V 0 bases, and 6 bases lay outside the gene matches. The CDR3 region is CASSLVKGGGEQYF. In nucleotides, the CDR3 is TGTGCCAGCAGCTTGGTAAAAGGGGGCGGCGAGCAGTACTTC.

V usage is TRBV6-4 and J usage is TRBJ2-7; 10 bases map to TRBD2. Germline loops: CDR1 MRHNA, CDR2 SNTAGT. The CDR3 runs to 18 residues. J was trimmed by 0 bases and V by 6 bases; bases with no gene match: 14. The CDR3 DNA follows: TGTGCCAGCAGCGGTCCTAGCGGGAGTCCCAAGAGCTCCTACGAGCAGTACTTC. Translated: CASSGPSGSPKSSYEQYF.

The V and J genes are TRBV9 and TRBJ1-5, with D possibly matching TRBD1 (5 bases). Germline V gene sequence: CDR1 SGDLS, CDR2 YYNGEE. The CDR3 covers 16 residues. V was shortened by 0 bases and J by 4 bases, with 14 bases between the two germline ends. CDR3 protein: CASSVEAGPSNQPQHF. The CDR3 DNA follows: TGTGCCAGCAGCGTAGAAGCAGGGCCCTCTAATCAGCCCCAGCATTTT. Supplemented by reference TRBV9 and TRBJ1-5, the full variable domain reads DSGVTQTPKHLITATGQRVTLRCSPRSGDLSVYWYQQSLDQGLQFLIQYYNGEERAKGNILERFSAQQFPDLHSELNLSSLELGDSALYFCASSVEAGPSNQPQHFGDGTRLSIL.

The chain carries TRBV9 and TRBJ1-1; no clear D. The germline V and J ends were trimmed by 5 bases and 5 bases, with 16 bases remaining between them. The CDR3 length is 14 residues. The V gene's germline CDR1 is SGDLS and CDR2 YYNGEE. The CDR3 protein is CASRAPPRVTEAFF. As DNA, the CDR3 is TGTGCCAGCAGGGCCCCGCCTAGAGTGACTGAAGCTTTCTTT.

This chain uses TRBV27 with TRBJ1-2; 8 nucleotides match TRBD1. V shed 3 bases, J shed 6 bases, and the junction held 6 bases outside the gene matches. There are 14 residues in the CDR3. Germline-derived CDR1 and CDR2 are MNHEY and SMNVEV (reference sequence). CDR3 coding DNA: TGTGCCAGCAGTTTCGCGTCAGGGGGCGATGGCTACACCTTC. Translated, it gives CASSFASGGDGYTF.

The chain uses TRBV6-5 and TRBJ1-5; 8 bases are shared with TRBD1. Germline CDR1 MNHEY, CDR2 SVGAGI. The CDR3 length is 13 residues. The V gene end was trimmed by 6 bases and the J gene end by 3 bases; junction bases not matched to a gene: 1. CDR3 DNA sequence: TGTGCCAGCAGGGGACAGGCCAATCAGCCCCAGCATTTT. Its protein is CASRGQANQPQHF.

This clone was observed a few times. The chain uses TRBV7-9 and TRBJ2-1, with a possible D match to TRBD2 (6 bases). CDR1 SEHNR and CDR2 FQNEAQ come from the germline V gene (reference sequence). The CDR3 covers 17 residues. V lost 3 bases to trimming and J lost 6 bases, with 21 bases between them. CDR3 sequence (DNA): TGTGCCAGCAGCTTCCCGGTTGGGGAGGAGTACGGCAATGAGCAGTTCTTC. Its translation is CASSFPVGEEYGNEQFF.

The chain is built from TRBV7-3 and TRBJ1-1; D possibly corresponds to TRBD1 (6 bases). The CDR3 consists of 14 residues. Trimming left V 5 bases short and J 2 bases short, with 12 bases between. Germline V gene sequence: CDR1 SGHTA, CDR2 FQGTGA. The CDR3 sequence: CASSPGTTNTEAFF. In DNA, the CDR3 is TGTGCCAGCAGCCCAGGGACAACCAACACTGAAGCTTTCTTT.

The CDR3: CASTPPGTGVDYGYTF. For the CDR3, the DNA is TGTGCCAGCACACCTCCCGGGACAGGGGTCGACTATGGCTACACCTTC. J is TRBJ1-2 and V is TRBV11-2; 10 nucleotides line up with TRBD1. The junction had 11 bases not matched to a gene; V was cut back by 7 bases and J by 3 bases. The length of the CDR3 is 16 residues. The germline gives CDR1 SGHAT, CDR2 FQNNGV.

This chain links TRBV27 with TRBJ1-1; 7 bases line up with TRBD1. The J segment lost 7 bases and the V segment lost 6 bases, leaving 8 bases of the junction unmatched. Germline V gene data show CDR1 as MNHEY and CDR2 as SMNVEV (reference sequence). The CDR3 runs to 13 residues. The CDR3 DNA follows: TGTGCCAGCAGGCGGGACAGCCCCCTTGAAGCTTTCTTT. This sequence encodes CASRRDSPLEAFF.

As for this clone: The same CDR3 arises from other DNA sequences in this sample as well. V usage is TRBV5-1 and J usage is TRBJ2-1; 7 nucleotides match TRBD2. Germline V gene sequence: CDR1 SGHRS, CDR2 YFSETQ. V lost 3 bases and J lost 4; bases outside the gene matches: 7. This CDR3 has 15 amino acids. This chain's CDR3 is CASSSLAADYNEQFF. CDR3 bases: TGCGCCAGCAGCTCGCTAGCGGCCGATTACAATGAGCAGTTCTTC. Full variable domain (missing parts from reference TRBV5-1 and TRBJ2-1): KAGVTQTPRYLIKTRGQQVTLSCSPISGHRSVSWYQQTPGQGLQFLFEYFSETQRNKGNFPGRFSGRQFSNSRSEMNVSTLELGDSALYLCASSSLAADYNEQFFGPGTRLTVL.

The V gene is TRBV4-3, the J gene TRBJ2-5; possible D gene TRBD1, 8 bases. The CDR3 contains 16 residues. Between the trimmed V and J ends, which lost 4 bases and 4 bases, there was a span of 19 bases. Germline CDR1 LGHNA, CDR2 YSLEER. The CDR3 is CASSPGGRGLRETQYF. In DNA form, the CDR3 reads TGCGCCAGCAGCCCGGGGGGCAGGGGGCTGAGAGAGACCCAGTACTTC.